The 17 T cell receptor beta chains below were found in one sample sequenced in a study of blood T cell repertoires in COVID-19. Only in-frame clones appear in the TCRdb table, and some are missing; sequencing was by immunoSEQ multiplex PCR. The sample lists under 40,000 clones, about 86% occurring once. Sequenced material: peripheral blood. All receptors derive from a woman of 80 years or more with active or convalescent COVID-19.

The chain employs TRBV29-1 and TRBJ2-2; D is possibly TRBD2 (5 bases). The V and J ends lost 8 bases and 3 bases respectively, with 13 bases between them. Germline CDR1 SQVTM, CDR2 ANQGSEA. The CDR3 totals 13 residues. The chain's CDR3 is CSSPRADTGELFF. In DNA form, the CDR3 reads TGCAGCTCACCGAGGGCCGACACCGGGGAGCTGTTTTTT.

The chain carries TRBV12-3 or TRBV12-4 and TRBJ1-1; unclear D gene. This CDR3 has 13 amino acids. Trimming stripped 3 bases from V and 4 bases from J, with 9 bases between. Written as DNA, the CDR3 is TGTGCCAGCAGTTTTGGGCCAGCCACTGAAGCTTTCTTT. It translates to CASSFGPATEAFF.

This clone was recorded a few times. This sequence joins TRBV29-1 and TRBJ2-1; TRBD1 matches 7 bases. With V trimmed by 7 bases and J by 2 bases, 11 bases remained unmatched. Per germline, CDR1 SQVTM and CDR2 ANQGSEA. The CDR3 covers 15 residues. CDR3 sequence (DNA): TGCAGCGCCCAGAACTCAGGGGGACCCTACAATGAGCAGTTCTTC. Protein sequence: CSAQNSGGPYNEQFF.

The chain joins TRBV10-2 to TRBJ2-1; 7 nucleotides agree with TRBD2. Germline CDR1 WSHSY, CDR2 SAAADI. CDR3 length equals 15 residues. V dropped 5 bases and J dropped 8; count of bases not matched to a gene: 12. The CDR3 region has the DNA TGCGCCAGCAGTCAAAGCGGGATCAAGGTTTATGAGCAGTTCTTC. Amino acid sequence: CASSQSGIKVYEQFF.

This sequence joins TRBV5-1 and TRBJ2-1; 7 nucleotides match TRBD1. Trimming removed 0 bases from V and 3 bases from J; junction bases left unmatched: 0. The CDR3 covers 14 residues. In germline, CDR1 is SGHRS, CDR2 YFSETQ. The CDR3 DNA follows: TGCGCCAGCAGCTTGGGACAGGGCTACAATGAGCAGTTCTTC. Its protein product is CASSLGQGYNEQFF.

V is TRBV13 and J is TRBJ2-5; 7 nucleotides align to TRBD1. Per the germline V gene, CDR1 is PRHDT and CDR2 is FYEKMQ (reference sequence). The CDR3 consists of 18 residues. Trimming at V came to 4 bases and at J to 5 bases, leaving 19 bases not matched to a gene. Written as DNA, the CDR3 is TGTGCCAGCAGCTCTACGGGAACAGGGGAAACCCCAAAGGAGACCCAGTACTTC. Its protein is CASSSTGTGETPKETQYF.

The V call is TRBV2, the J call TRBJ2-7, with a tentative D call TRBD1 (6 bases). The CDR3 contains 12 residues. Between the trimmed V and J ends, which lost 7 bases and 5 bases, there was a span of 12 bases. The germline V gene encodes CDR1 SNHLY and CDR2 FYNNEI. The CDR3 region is CASKRQGNEQYF. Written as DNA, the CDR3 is TGTGCCAGCAAACGGCAGGGGAACGAGCAGTACTTC. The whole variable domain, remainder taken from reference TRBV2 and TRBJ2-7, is EPEVTQTPSHQVTQMGQEVILRCVPISNHLYFYWYRQILGQKVEFLVSFYNNEISEKSEIFDDQFSVERPDGSNFTLKIRSTKLEDSAMYFCASKRQGNEQYFGPGTRLTVT.

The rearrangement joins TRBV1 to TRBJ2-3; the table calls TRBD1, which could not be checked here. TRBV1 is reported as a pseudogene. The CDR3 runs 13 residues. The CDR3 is CTSRRQEADTQYF. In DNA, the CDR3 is TGCACCAGCAGGCGACAGGAAGCAGATACGCAGTATTTT.

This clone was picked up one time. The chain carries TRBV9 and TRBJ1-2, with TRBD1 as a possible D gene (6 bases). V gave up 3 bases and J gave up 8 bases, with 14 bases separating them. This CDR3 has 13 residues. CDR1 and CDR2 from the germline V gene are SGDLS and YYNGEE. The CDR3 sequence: CASSGRQAYGYTF. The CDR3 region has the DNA TGTGCCAGCAGCGGACGACAGGCGTACGGCTACACCTTC.

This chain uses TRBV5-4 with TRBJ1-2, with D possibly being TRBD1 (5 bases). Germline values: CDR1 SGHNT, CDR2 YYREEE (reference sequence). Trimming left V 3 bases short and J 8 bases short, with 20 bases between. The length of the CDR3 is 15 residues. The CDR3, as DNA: TGTGCCAGCAGCTCGGAAATGCAGGGCACGGTGGGCTACACCTTC. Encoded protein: CASSSEMQGTVGYTF.

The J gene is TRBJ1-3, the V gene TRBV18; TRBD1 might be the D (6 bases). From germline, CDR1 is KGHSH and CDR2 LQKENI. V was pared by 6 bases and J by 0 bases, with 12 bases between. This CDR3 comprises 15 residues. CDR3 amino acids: CASSQTGSSGNTIYF. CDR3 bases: TGTGCCAGCTCCCAGACAGGTAGCTCTGGAAACACCATATATTTT.

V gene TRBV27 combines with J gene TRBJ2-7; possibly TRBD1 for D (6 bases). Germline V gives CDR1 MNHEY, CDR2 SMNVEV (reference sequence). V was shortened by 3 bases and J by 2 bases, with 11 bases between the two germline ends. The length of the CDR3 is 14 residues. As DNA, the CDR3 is TGTGCCAGCAGTTTTTTGGACAGAACCTACGAGCAGTACTTC. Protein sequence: CASSFLDRTYEQYF.

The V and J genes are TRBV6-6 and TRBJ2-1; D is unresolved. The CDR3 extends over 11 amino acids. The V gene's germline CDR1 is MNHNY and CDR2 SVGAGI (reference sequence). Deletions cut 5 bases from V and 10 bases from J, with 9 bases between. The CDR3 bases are TGTGCCAGCAGTACGCTTAGAGAGCAGTTCTTC. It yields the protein CASSTLREQFF.

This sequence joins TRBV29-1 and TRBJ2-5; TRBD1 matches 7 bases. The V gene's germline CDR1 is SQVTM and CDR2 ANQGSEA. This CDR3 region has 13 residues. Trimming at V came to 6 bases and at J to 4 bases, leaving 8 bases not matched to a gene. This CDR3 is CSVATGTVETQYF. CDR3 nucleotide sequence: TGCAGCGTCGCTACCGGGACAGTAGAGACCCAGTACTTC.

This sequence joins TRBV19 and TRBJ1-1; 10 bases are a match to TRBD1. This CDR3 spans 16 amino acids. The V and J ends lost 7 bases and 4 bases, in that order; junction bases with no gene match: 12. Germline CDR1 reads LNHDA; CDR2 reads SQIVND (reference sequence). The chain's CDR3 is CASITGGQGFGTEAFF. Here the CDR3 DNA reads TGTGCCAGTATTACTGGGGGACAGGGGTTCGGCACTGAAGCTTTCTTT.

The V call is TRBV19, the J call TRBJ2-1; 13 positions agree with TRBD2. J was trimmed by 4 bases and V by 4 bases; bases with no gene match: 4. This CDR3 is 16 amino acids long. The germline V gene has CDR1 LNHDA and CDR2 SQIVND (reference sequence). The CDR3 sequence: CASSKGTSGNYNEQFF. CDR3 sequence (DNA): TGTGCCAGTAGTAAAGGGACTAGCGGGAATTACAATGAGCAGTTCTTC.

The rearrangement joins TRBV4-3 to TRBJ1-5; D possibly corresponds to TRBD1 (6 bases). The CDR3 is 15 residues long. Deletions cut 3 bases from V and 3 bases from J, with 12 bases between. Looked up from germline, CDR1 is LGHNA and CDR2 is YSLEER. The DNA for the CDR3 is TGCGCCAGCAGCCAGGGGGCGGATAACAATCAGCCCCAGCATTTT. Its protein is CASSQGADNNQPQHF.